This T cell receptor beta chain was sequenced for a study of blood T cells in healthy people across ages. The CDR3 length is 14 residues. V trimming: 5 bases; J trimming: 2 bases; junction bases outside the gene matches: 4. CDR1 SQVTM and CDR2 ANQGSEA come from the germline V gene. It was with a sample-barcoded 5' primer and a J-beta primer mix that a second PCR of roughly 6 to 11 cycles was run. TCRdb redid the calling of the 5' RACE reads with MiXCR, one entry per CDR3 protein. The table lists over 700,000 distinct CDR3 sequences, around 25% of them singletons. These sequences were also reported in another study, on T cells of mothers and their children.

Sequenced input: blood. This chain joins TRBV29-1 and TRBJ2-1, with 9 nucleotides matching TRBD1. The clonotype comes from a boy between 5 and 17 years old in good health. This CDR3 is CSVPGTGTYNEQFF. CDR3 in DNA: TGCAGCGTTCCCGGGACAGGGACCTACAATGAGCAGTTCTTC.